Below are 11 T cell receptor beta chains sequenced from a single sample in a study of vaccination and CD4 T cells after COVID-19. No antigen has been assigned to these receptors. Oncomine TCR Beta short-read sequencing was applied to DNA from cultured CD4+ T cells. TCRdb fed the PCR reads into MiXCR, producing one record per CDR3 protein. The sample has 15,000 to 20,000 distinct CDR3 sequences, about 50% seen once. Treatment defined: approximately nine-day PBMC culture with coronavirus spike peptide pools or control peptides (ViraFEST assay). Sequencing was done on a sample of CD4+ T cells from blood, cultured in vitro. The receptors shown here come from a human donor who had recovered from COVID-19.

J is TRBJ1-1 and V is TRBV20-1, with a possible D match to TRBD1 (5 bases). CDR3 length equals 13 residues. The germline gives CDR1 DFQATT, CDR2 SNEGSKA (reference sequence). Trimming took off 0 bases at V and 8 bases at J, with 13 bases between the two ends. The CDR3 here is CSARDLDWTEAFF. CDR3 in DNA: TGCAGTGCTAGAGATCTAGACTGGACAGAAGCTTTCTTT.

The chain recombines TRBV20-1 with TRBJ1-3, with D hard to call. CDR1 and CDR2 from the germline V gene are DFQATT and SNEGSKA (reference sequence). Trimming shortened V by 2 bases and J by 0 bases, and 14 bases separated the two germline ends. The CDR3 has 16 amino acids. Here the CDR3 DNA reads TGCAGTGCTAGACCCAGCGACGGTCACTCTGGAAACACCATATATTTT. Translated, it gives CSARPSDGHSGNTIYF.

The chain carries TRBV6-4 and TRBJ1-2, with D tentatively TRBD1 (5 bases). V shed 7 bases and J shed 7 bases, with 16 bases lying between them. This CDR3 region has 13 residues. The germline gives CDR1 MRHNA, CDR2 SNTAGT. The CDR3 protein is CASKSRAACGYTF. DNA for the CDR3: TGTGCCAGCAAAAGCAGGGCGGCGTGTGGCTACACCTTC.

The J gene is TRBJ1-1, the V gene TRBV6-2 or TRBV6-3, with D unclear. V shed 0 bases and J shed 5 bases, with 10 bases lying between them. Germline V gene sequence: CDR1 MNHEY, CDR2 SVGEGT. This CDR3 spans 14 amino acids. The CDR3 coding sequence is TGTGCCAGCAGTTACTCGAGGACTGGGACTGAAGCTTTCTTT. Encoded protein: CASSYSRTGTEAFF.

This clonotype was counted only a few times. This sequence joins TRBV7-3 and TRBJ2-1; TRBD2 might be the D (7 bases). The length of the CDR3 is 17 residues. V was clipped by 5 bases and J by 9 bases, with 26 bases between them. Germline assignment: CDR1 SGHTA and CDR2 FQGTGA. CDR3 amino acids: CASSQGGAPFSVGEQFF. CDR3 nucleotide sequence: TGTGCCAGCAGCCAAGGGGGGGCTCCGTTTTCGGTCGGTGAGCAGTTCTTC.

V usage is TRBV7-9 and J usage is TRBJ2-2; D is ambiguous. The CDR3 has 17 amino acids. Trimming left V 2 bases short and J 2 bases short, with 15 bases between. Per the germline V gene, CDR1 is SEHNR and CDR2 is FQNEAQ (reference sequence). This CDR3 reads CASSLFSGRKNTGELFF. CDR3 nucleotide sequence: TGTGCCAGCAGCTTATTCTCCGGTAGGAAAAACACCGGGGAGCTGTTTTTT.

The CDR3 sequence: CATRAPYKRSTSPLHF. The CDR3 coding sequence is TGTGCCACCAGGGCGCCATATAAAAGAAGTACTTCACCCCTCCACTTT. The rearrangement joins TRBV25-1 to TRBJ1-6, with a possible D match to TRBD1 (5 bases). V was clipped by 10 bases and J by 9 bases, with 25 bases between them. This CDR3 spans 16 amino acids. Germline CDR1 reads MGHDK; CDR2 reads SYGVNS.

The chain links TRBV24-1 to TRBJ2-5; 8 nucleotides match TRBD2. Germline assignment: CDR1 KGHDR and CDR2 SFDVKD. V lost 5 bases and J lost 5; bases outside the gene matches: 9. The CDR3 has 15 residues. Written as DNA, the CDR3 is TGTGCCACCAGTGCCTCCCGGGGGGGCGGTGAGACCCAGTACTTC. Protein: CATSASRGGGETQYF.

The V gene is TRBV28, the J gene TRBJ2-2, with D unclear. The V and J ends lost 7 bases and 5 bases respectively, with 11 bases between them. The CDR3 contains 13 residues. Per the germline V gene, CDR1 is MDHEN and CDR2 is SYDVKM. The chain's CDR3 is CASIERKTGELFF. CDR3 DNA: TGTGCCAGCATCGAACGGAAAACCGGGGAGCTGTTTTTT.

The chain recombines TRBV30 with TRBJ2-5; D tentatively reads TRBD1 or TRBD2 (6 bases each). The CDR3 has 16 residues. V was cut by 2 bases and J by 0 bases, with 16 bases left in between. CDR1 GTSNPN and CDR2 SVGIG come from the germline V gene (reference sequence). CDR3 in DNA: TGTGCCTGGAGTCCGGGGGCTAGGAGGTACCAAGAGACCCAGTACTTC. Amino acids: CAWSPGARRYQETQYF.

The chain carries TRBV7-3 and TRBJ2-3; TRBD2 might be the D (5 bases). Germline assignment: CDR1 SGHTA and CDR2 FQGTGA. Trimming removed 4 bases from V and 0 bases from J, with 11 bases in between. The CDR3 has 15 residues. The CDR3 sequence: CASSSRRTSTDTQYF. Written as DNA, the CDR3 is TGTGCCAGCAGCTCCCGGCGGACTAGCACAGATACGCAGTATTTT.